The clone carrying this TCR beta chain showed up just a few times. Its target is unknown. This entry belongs to a study of T cell repertoires in cytomegalovirus infection. On the study more broadly: In public TCR beta signatures, there were indications of both CMV infection and matching HLA type.

One entry per CDR3 protein, called by TCRdb with MiXCR from the reads. The sample lists around 740,000 distinct CDR3 sequences, approximately 40% occurring once. Overall study results and limits: Dominating the ex vivo response were TCR beta clonotypes that were CMV-specific and HLA-C-restricted.

Germline loops: CDR1 SGHTA, CDR2 FQGNSA. The V end was cut by 3 bases, the J end by 4 bases, with 13 bases between. This CDR3 has 14 residues. This clonotype was sampled from a human donor in good health (CMV status not recorded). Some clones in this sample may be carry-over from other donors' samples. The sequenced sample consisted of PBMCs. The chain joins TRBV7-2 to TRBJ2-7, with D tentatively TRBD2 (5 bases). The CDR3 DNA is TGTGCCAGCAGCTTGAGGGAGATTTATTACGAGCAGTACTTC. The encoded protein is CASSLREIYYEQYF.